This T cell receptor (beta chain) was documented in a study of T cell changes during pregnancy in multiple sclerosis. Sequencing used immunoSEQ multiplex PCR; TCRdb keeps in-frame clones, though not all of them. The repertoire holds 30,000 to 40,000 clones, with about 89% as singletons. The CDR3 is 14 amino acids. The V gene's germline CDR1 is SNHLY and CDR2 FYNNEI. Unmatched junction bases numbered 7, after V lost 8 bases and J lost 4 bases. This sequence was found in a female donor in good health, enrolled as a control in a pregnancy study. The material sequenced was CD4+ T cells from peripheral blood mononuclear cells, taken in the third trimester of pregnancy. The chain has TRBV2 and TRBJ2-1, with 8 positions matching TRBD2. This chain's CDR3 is CASGGGRKYNEQFF. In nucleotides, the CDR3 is TGTGCCAGCGGAGGCGGGAGGAAATACAATGAGCAGTTCTTC.